This T cell receptor (beta chain) emerged from a study of blood T cell repertoires in COVID-19. Study in general: The United States, Italy and Spain supplied acute and convalescent COVID-19 samples. Sources were T cells, B-cell-depleted T cells, or PBMCs; the material itself was cDNA or gDNA.

Original methodology: Estimates of nucleated cell counts were drawn from the amplification of reference gene primers. Using immunoSEQ multiplex PCR, the repertoire was profiled, and TCRdb retains in-frame clones only, with some absent. From that table come the V and J calls and clone size; the DNA was used to work out D and trimming. The table has some 87,000 clones, roughly 86% seen once; the top ten hold about 15%. The CDR3 covers 15 residues. The V segment lost 4 bases and the J segment 4 bases; nucleotides outside the gene matches: 4. Germline V CDR1 and CDR2: LGHNA, YSLEER. The V call is TRBV4-3, the J call TRBJ1-5, with TRBD1 matching 10 bases. This receptor was taken from a human donor in a cohort sampled during active COVID-19. The sample taken for sequencing was peripheral blood. CDR3: CASSLGTGENQPQHF. DNA of the CDR3: TGCGCCAGCAGCCTGGGGACAGGGGAGAATCAGCCCCAGCATTTT.